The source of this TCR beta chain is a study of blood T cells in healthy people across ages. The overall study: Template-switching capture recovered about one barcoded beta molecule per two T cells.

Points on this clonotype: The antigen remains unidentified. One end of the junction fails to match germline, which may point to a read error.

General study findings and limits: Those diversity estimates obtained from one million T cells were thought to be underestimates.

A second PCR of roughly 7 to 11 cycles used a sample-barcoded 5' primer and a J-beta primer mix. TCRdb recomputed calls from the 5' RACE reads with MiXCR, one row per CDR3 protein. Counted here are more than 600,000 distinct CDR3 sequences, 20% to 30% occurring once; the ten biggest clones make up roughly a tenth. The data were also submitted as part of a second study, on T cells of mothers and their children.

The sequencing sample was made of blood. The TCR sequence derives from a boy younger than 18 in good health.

This CDR3 is CGVVGLQETQYF. The CDR3 DNA is TGCGGCGTTGTTGGGCTACAAGAGACCCAGTACTTC. V is TRBV29-1 and J is TRBJ2-5; D is uncertain. This CDR3 is 12 amino acids long. Per germline, CDR1 SQVTM and CDR2 ANQGSEA.